This is a list of T cell receptor beta chains from one sample in a study of T cell responses to AZD1222 COVID-19 vaccine. The data were produced by immunoSEQ multiplex PCR, yet TCRdb's version contains in-frame clones alone and is incomplete. The data show some 150,000 clones, 70% to 90% seen once. The source was peripheral blood, collected on day 0 of MenACWY control vaccination. All receptors come from an adult in good health. Each CDR3 is given with its conserved first and last residue. The D gene is left open where the match is weak. The size of a clone is reported for some rows only, either as once, few or many, or as a class for expanded clones.

TRBD1	.	TRBJ2-1	TRBV5-1	TGCGCCAGCAGCCTGACAGGGGGAGGTTTCAATGAGCAGTTCTTC	CASSLTGGGFNEQFF
.	.	TRBJ2-7	TRBV5-6	TGTGCCAGCAGCTTCAGGGCTCCTAACTCCTACGAGCAGTACTTC	CASSFRAPNSYEQYF
.	.	TRBJ1-5	TRBV2	TGTGCCAGCAGTTATGGACAGAGCAATCAGCCCCAGCATTTT	CASSYGQSNQPQHF
TRBD2	.	TRBJ2-7	TRBV4-3	TGCGCCAGCAGCCCTTTCGGGGCGGGAGGGATTCCCTACGAGCAGTACTTC	CASSPFGAGGIPYEQYF
TRBD1	.	TRBJ1-3	TRBV5-1	TGCGCCAGCAGCCTCGGGACAGGGGGTTACTCTGGAAACACCATATATTTT	CASSLGTGGYSGNTIYF
.	.	TRBJ1-3	TRBV5-1	TGCGCCAGCAGCTTGGGGGGGAATGGAAACACCATATATTTT	CASSLGGNGNTIYF
TRBD1	.	TRBJ1-2	TRBV3-1/TRBV3-2	TGTGCCAGCACTCAGCAGGGGGTGAACGGCTACACCTTC	CASTQQGVNGYTF
.	few	TRBJ1-2	TRBV5-8	TGTGCCACCACCAAATGGGGTTCCGGCGGTGGCTACACCTTC	CATTKWGSGGGYTF
.	.	TRBJ1-1	TRBV4-2	TGTGCCAGCAGCGTGACCGGGACGGAGAACACTGAAGCTTTCTTT	CASSVTGTENTEAFF
.	.	TRBJ1-6	TRBV12-3/TRBV12-4	TGTGCCAGCAGTCCCTGGGATTCACCCCTCCACTTT	CASSPWDSPLHF
.	.	TRBJ1-5	TRBV10-3	TGTGCCATCAGTGAGACATCAGATCAGCCCCAGCATTTT	CAISETSDQPQHF
.	once	TRBJ2-7	TRBV30	TGTGCCTGGAGTACAGGTGGGTGGGAGCAGTACTTC	CAWSTGGWEQYF
TRBD2	.	TRBJ2-2	TRBV30	TGTGCCTGGAGTCACTTGGGACTAGCGGGGGGTTACACCGGGGAGCTGTTTTTT	CAWSHLGLAGGYTGELFF
.	.	TRBJ1-6	TRBV2	TGTGCCAGCAGTGAAAGCCTGGGGAATTCACCCCTCCACTTT	CASSESLGNSPLHF
.	.	TRBJ1-3	TRBV7-6	TGTGCCAGCACCTTAAACTCTGGAAACACCATATATTTT	CASTLNSGNTIYF
.	.	TRBJ2-7	TRBV13	TGTGCCAGCAGCTTAGGCAGGGGAGTCCACGAGCAGTACTTC	CASSLGRGVHEQYF
.	.	TRBJ2-2	TRBV28	TGTGCCAGCAGGGGCGGGGGCTACACCGGGGAGCTGTTTTTT	CASRGGGYTGELFF
.	.	TRBJ1-2	TRBV2	TGTGCCAGCAGCCGGGGACCTGGAGGCTACACCTTC	CASSRGPGGYTF
TRBD2	.	TRBJ2-7	TRBV11-3	TGTGCCAGCAGCAAAACCGGGACTAGCGGTTCCTACGAGCAGTACTTC	CASSKTGTSGSYEQYF
.	.	TRBJ2-7	TRBV4-2	TGTGCCAGCAGCCAACGCCGGGACTTGTCATACGAGCAGTACTTC	CASSQRRDLSYEQYF
.	.	TRBJ1-1	TRBV29-1	TGCAGCGTAAGAACGGGGAACACTGAAGCTTTCTTT	CSVRTGNTEAFF
.	.	TRBJ1-5	TRBV2	TGTGCCAGCAGGCGGAGCTGGAGGGGCAATCAGCCCCAGCATTTT	CASRRSWRGNQPQHF
.	.	TRBJ1-3	TRBV6-5	TGTGCCAGCAGTTACGGGACCGAAGGCTCTGGAAACACCATATATTTT	CASSYGTEGSGNTIYF
.	.	TRBJ2-3	TRBV3-1/TRBV3-2	TGTGCCAGCAGCCTTAAAGGGGGAGGACCAGATACGCAGTATTTT	CASSLKGGGPDTQYF
.	.	TRBJ1-2	TRBV7-9	TGTGCCAGCAGCTTAGACCCTTTTGGCAGAGGGAACTATGGCTACACCTTC	CASSLDPFGRGNYGYTF
.	.	TRBJ2-7	TRBV12-3/TRBV12-4	TGTGCCAGCAGTAATGGCCCGCGGCGCGAGCAGTACTTC	CASSNGPRREQYF
TRBD2	.	TRBJ2-1	TRBV7-2	TGTGCCAGCAGCTCCTTTCCGGGACTAGCAGGAAACAATGAGCAGTTCTTC	CASSSFPGLAGNNEQFF
.	few	TRBJ1-4	TRBV28	TGTGCCAGCAGTTTTTCTGGGGGACCAACTAATGAAAAACTGTTTTTT	CASSFSGGPTNEKLFF
TRBD1	.	TRBJ2-7	TRBV18	TGTGCCAGCTCACCAGGGACAGGGGAGGAGCAGTACTTC	CASSPGTGEEQYF
TRBD1	.	TRBJ1-4	TRBV5-1	TGCGCCAGCAGCTTGGGAGGGACAGGGGGCAATCCTCTGTTTTTT	CASSLGGTGGNPLFF
.	.	TRBJ1-5	TRBV6-1	TGTGCCAGCAGTGCAGCTAGCAATCAGCCCCAGCATTTT	CASSAASNQPQHF
TRBD2	once	TRBJ2-1	TRBV7-2	TGTGCCAGCAGTTCACCGGGACTAGCATACAATGAGCAGTTCTTC	CASSSPGLAYNEQFF
.	.	TRBJ1-6	TRBV6-5	TGTGCCAGCAGTTACTCGGGGTCCTATAATTCACCCCTCCACTTT	CASSYSGSYNSPLHF
TRBD1	.	TRBJ1-2	TRBV15	TGTGCCACCAGCAGACGACAGGGGCTCCACACCTTC	CATSRRQGLHTF
.	few	TRBJ1-5	TRBV6-5	TGTGCCAGCAGCTCCGATCAGCCCCAGCATTTT	CASSSDQPQHF
.	.	TRBJ1-5	TRBV9	TGTGCCAGCAGCGTAGCCCCAGGGATGGGTCAGCCCCAGCATTTT	CASSVAPGMGQPQHF
.	.	TRBJ2-7	TRBV30	TGTGCCTGGAGTTCGAGGGGGTCCAACTACGAGCAGTACTTC	CAWSSRGSNYEQYF
.	.	TRBJ2-4	TRBV6-5	TGTGCCAGCTCCTCAAACGAGTTAGAGTACTTC	CASSSNELEYF
.	.	TRBJ2-7	TRBV9	TGTGCCAGCAGCGTAGACGTCAGCTACGAGCAGTACTTC	CASSVDVSYEQYF